The TCR beta chain described here comes from a study of molecular identifiers for immune sequencing clone quantification. Study-wide context: Five portions were made in replicates from RNA of roughly 20,000 or 100,000 naive CD8 cells, and four underwent sequencing.

The CDR3 consists of 12 residues. Trimming removed 4 bases at V and 7 bases at J, with 8 bases between. Looked up from germline, CDR1 is KGHDR and CDR2 is SFDVKD. This clonotype was found a few times. As yet, its antigen is unknown. Sorting defined naive CD8 T cells as CD8+CD4-CCR7+CD45RA+. Study-wide results and limits: Clones that had above 20 RNA copies took up over 99% of effector molecules but under 1% in naive cells.

A single record per CDR3 protein comes from TCRdb applying MiXCR to the PCR reads. This sample carries hundreds of thousands of distinct CDR3 sequences, about 25% of them seen once, and the ten largest clones take approximately 0.75%. The sequence derives from a human donor in good health. Some libraries in this study had Jurkat cell RNA spiked in. What was sequenced was naive CD8+ T cells from blood, with Jurkat cell RNA spiked in. Subset indicated: FACS-sorted CD8+CD4-CCR7+CD45RA+ naive T cells. This chain joins TRBV24-1 and TRBJ2-3, with D unresolved. The chain's CDR3 is CATSDGHYTQYF. Here the CDR3 DNA reads TGTGCCACCAGTGACGGGCACTATACGCAGTATTTT.